This entry concerns a single TCR beta chain. In the PCR, 60 Vbeta and 13 Jbeta primers were used. TCRdb keeps only in-frame clones here, not all; method: immunoSEQ multiplex PCR. The sample consists of about 120,000 clones, around 77% of them appearing once. This specimen comes from a study of cytomegalovirus exposure and HLA in healthy donors. The sequence derives from a man younger than 35 in good health and CMV-seropositive. The sample consisted of PBMCs.

DNA of the CDR3: TGCGCCAGCAGCCCTATAGCGGGAAAAGGTTCAGATACGCAGTATTTT. Protein sequence: CASSPIAGKGSDTQYF. The chain recombines TRBV4-1 with TRBJ2-3; 8 bases fit TRBD2. Trimming removed 4 bases from V and 4 bases from J; junction bases left unmatched: 10. This CDR3 is built from 16 residues. Germline values: CDR1 MGHRA, CDR2 YSYEKL.